This T cell receptor beta chain stems from a study of CD8 T cells in Susac syndrome. Findings of the study overall: The total CD8+ repertoires contained about 15 Susac-specific public clones, and the CD8+ TEMRA repertoires contained five. The greatest CD8+ clonal expansion in Susac occurred in TEMRA cells and in active patients.

On this clonotype itself: Its antigen remains unknown.

An input of 0.5 to 1 ug of RNA was subjected to reverse transcription using random hexamers. An immunoSEQ multiplex PCR amplified TCR beta CDR3 over 54 Vbeta and 13 Jbeta. TCRdb reprocessed the immunoSEQ multiplex PCR reads via MiXCR and lists one record per CDR3 protein. The sample lists tens of thousands of distinct CDR3 sequences, approximately 93% occurring once. The V segment lost 1 base and the J segment 5 bases; nucleotides outside the gene matches: 10. Germline CDR1 SGHTA, CDR2 FQGNSA. The CDR3 runs 17 residues. The chain joins TRBV7-2 to TRBJ2-5, with TRBD2 matching 10 bases. Source material: CD8+ T cells from PBMCs. The source is a human donor with Susac syndrome. The CDR3 region is CASSLDHLAGGRETQYF. For the CDR3, the DNA is TGTGCCAGCAGCTTAGACCATTTAGCGGGGGGAAGGGAGACCCAGTACTTC.